The subject of this entry is one T cell receptor (beta chain). Its target is unknown. Because the CDR3 is missing its conserved closing phenylalanine or tryptophan, this is likely a read error. It is unclear where the CDR3 begins or ends on the DNA, so no DNA is shown, and the CDR3 is as TCRdb lists it. The template was RNA from unsorted bulk tissue. The library came from three nested PCR rounds adapted from ARM-PCR protocols. Using its own MiXCR run on the multiplex PCR reads, TCRdb lists one record per CDR3 protein. In the table there are around 210,000 distinct CDR3 sequences, 70% to 75% of which are singletons. This entry belongs to a study of tumor and adjacent non-tumor tissue in lung cancer. The overall study: Histology: 12 adenocarcinoma, a couple of squamous cell carcinoma, 1 small cell lung cancer. The patients, 10 or so men and 5 or 6 women, were about 31 to 76 with stage I to III disease.

The CDR3 comprises 17 residues, both ends counted. Germline assignment: CDR1 SGHNT and CDR2 YENEEA. Study findings and constraints: In normal lung, the top 100 clones were significantly more dominant than in tumor. Compared with tumor, normal lung showed significantly lower TCR diversity.

This TCR derives from a man in his sixties with non-small cell lung cancer. The chain employs TRBV11-3 and TRBJ2-5; TRBD2, the table's D call, was not compared with the DNA. The sample was lung tumor tissue. CDR3 in amino acids: CASSLGVTSGGVETQYY.